This T cell receptor beta chain was identified during a study of shared clonotypes between healthy human individuals. Looking at the study overall: Serving as donors were two women and a few men, whose ages spanned 18 to 49. Three plates each covered CD4 naive and memory; CD8 naive two, CD8 memory one. Notes on the study in general: Across several donors, naive CD4 shared roughly 5%, naive CD8 less than 4%, memory CD4 less than 2.5%, memory CD8 over 0.3%. Estimated clonotype richness was generally higher in naive than memory subsets.

Generated by immunoSEQ multiplex PCR, the TCRdb table keeps only in-frame clones and is missing some. The data show millions of clones, about 95% seen once. In the case of this clone: The antigen is unknown.

The naive CD8 population came from CD45RO-negative cells selected for CCR7, without terminally differentiated effector memory CD45RA+ cells. Germline loops: CDR1 MNHNY, CDR2 SVGAGI (reference sequence). The V and J ends lost 4 bases and 3 bases, in that order; junction bases with no gene match: 12. This CDR3 has 16 amino acids. The receptor's source is a man between 18 and 35 years old in good health. The source material was naive CD8+ T cells sorted from blood. The chain employs TRBV6-6 and TRBJ2-7, with 7 bases lining up with TRBD2. The CDR3 bases are TGTGCCAGCAGTTCCCCAGGAAGCGGGGATTACTACGAGCAGTACTTC. It codes for CASSSPGSGDYYEQYF.